This T cell receptor (beta chain) is from a study of CD8+CD57+ T cells in acquired aplastic anemia. The CDR3 loop spans 14 amino acids. The germline CDR1 and CDR2 sequences are MNHNS and SASEGT. Trimming at V came to 7 bases and at J to 4 bases, leaving 9 bases not matched to a gene. This clonotype was observed at least ten times. Genomic DNA served as template for TCR beta VDJ and CDR3 profiling. MiXCR was run by TCRdb on the reads, yielding one entry per CDR3 protein. Found here are under 200,000 distinct CDR3 sequences, about 64% of them singletons; the top ten hold 45%. The receptor comes from a human donor in good health. The sequencing input was sorted CD4+, CD8+, or CD8+CD57+ T cells (not recorded which) from PBMCs. The chain couples TRBV6-1 to TRBJ2-7; 8 positions match TRBD1. This CDR3 is CASTWTGTKYEQYF. The CDR3 DNA sequence: TGTGCCAGCACTTGGACAGGGACCAAGTACGAGCAGTACTTC.